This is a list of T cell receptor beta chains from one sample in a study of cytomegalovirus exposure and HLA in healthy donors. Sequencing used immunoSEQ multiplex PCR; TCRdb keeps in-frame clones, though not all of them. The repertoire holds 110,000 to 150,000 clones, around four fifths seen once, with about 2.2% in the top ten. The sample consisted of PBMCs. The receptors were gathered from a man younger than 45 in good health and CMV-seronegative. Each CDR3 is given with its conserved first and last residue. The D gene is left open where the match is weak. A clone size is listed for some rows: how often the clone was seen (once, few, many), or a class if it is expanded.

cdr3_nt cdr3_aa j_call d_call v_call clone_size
TGTGCCAGCAGTTTCGGGGGGGGCCTCGTAGATACGCAGTATTTT CASSFGGGLVDTQYF TRBJ2-3 TRBD2 TRBV28 NA
TGTGCCAGCAGCGATAATAGCGGGGGGTTAAATGAGCAGTTCTTC CASSDNSGGLNEQFF TRBJ2-1 TRBD2 TRBV6-1 NA
TGCGCCAGCACCGAAATCCCCGGGGGGGCGGGGTACAATGAGCAGTTCTTC CASTEIPGGAGYNEQFF TRBJ2-1 TRBD2 TRBV5-1 NA
TGTGCCAGCAGCAGGAGCGGGAGTAGCACCGGGGAGCTGTTTTTT CASSRSGSSTGELFF TRBJ2-2 TRBD2 TRBV7-3 NA
TGCAGCGTTGATACTCGAGGGTTTACTGAAGCTTTCTTT CSVDTRGFTEAFF TRBJ1-1 NA TRBV29-1 NA
TGTGCCAGCAGTGATTCGACTAGAAAAGAGACCCAGTACTTC CASSDSTRKETQYF TRBJ2-5 NA TRBV2 few
TGTGCCAGCAGTTACTCGGCTAGCTCGGGTGAGCAGTTCTTC CASSYSASSGEQFF TRBJ2-1 NA TRBV6-5 NA
TGCGCCAGCAGCCAAACAGGGCCAGCTTTTGAGGAAAAACTGTTTTTT CASSQTGPAFEEKLFF TRBJ1-4 NA TRBV4-1 NA
TGCGCCAGCAGCCCAACCCAACAGGGGGGTACTGAAGCTTTCTTT CASSPTQQGGTEAFF TRBJ1-1 TRBD1 TRBV5-1 NA
TGCGCCAGCAGCCGGGGACAGCCGTCCTACGAGCAGTACTTC CASSRGQPSYEQYF TRBJ2-7 TRBD1 TRBV5-1 NA
TGTGCCAGTAGTCCGAGCGGAGCCACAGATACGCAGTATTTT CASSPSGATDTQYF TRBJ2-3 NA TRBV19 NA
TGCGCCAGCAGCCACGGTCTAGCGGGCAAAAACATTCAGTACTTC CASSHGLAGKNIQYF TRBJ2-4 TRBD2 TRBV4-1 few
TGCGCCAGCAGCTGGAGGGGGCCGGATTCACCCCTCCACTTT CASSWRGPDSPLHF TRBJ1-6 TRBD1 TRBV5-1 NA
TGTGCCATCCGACAGGGGATAGGGAATGAGCAGTTCTTC CAIRQGIGNEQFF TRBJ2-1 TRBD1 TRBV10-3 NA
TGTGCCGGGTTAGCGGGAGTTACAGATACGCAGTATTTT CAGLAGVTDTQYF TRBJ2-3 TRBD2 TRBV30 NA
TGTGCCAGCAGTCGATGGACTAGCGGGGGTAGGGGCGGGGAGCTGTTTTTT CASSRWTSGGRGGELFF TRBJ2-2 TRBD2 TRBV27 NA
TGTGCCAGCTCGTACTCGACAGGGGTAAACAATCAGCCCCAGCATTTT CASSYSTGVNNQPQHF TRBJ1-5 TRBD1 TRBV18 once
TGTGCCAGTAGACTAGCGGGCTCTAATGAGCAGTTCTTC CASRLAGSNEQFF TRBJ2-1 TRBD2 TRBV2 NA
TGTGCCACCTCAAGGAGCACTGAAGCTTTCTTT CATSRSTEAFF TRBJ1-1 NA TRBV2 few
TGTGCCAGTAGGTTAGGAGGCACTGAAGCTTTCTTT CASRLGGTEAFF TRBJ1-1 NA TRBV28 NA
TGTGCCAGCAGACCGAGCGCCCCGACGGACACTGAAGCTTTCTTT CASRPSAPTDTEAFF TRBJ1-1 NA TRBV27 NA
TGTGCCAGCAGTTCTACAGGAGTCAACACCGGGGAGCTGTTTTTT CASSSTGVNTGELFF TRBJ2-2 NA TRBV28 NA
TGTGCCAGCAGCTCCGGCGGACTTAAATCCAGGGGGATAGGGTATGGCTACACCTTC CASSSGGLKSRGIGYGYTF TRBJ1-2 TRBD1 TRBV11-3 NA
TGCGCCAGCAGACCGGGACAGGGAGGAGAGACCCAGTACTTC CASRPGQGGETQYF TRBJ2-5 TRBD1 TRBV10-2 NA
TGCAGCGTTACCTGGGACAGGGGGCTAACTGAAGCTTTCTTT CSVTWDRGLTEAFF TRBJ1-1 TRBD1 TRBV29-1 NA
TGCAGCGTCAGTATGACTCCCGGACAGGCGACACAAGATACGCAGTATTTT CSVSMTPGQATQDTQYF TRBJ2-3 TRBD1 TRBV29-1 NA
TGCGCCAGCAGCTTGGGGCAGGCGGGTGAAAAACTGTTTTTT CASSLGQAGEKLFF TRBJ1-4 NA TRBV5-1 NA
TGCAGCGTTGCCAGTGAGGGGACAGGGGGCACCGGGGAGCTGTTTTTT CSVASEGTGGTGELFF TRBJ2-2 TRBD1 TRBV29-1 once
TGTGCCAGCTGCCGGGAGTTAGAAGGGAATGAGCAGTTCTTC CASCRELEGNEQFF TRBJ2-1 NA TRBV6-1 once
TGCGCCAGCAGCTTGGGTAGCGGGAGGCCCGGGTTCTTC CASSLGSGRPGFF TRBJ2-1 TRBD2 TRBV5-1 once
TGTGCCAGCAGCTTAGAAGGGGGCTATAGCAATCAGCCCCAGCATTTT CASSLEGGYSNQPQHF TRBJ1-5 TRBD1 TRBV7-2 NA